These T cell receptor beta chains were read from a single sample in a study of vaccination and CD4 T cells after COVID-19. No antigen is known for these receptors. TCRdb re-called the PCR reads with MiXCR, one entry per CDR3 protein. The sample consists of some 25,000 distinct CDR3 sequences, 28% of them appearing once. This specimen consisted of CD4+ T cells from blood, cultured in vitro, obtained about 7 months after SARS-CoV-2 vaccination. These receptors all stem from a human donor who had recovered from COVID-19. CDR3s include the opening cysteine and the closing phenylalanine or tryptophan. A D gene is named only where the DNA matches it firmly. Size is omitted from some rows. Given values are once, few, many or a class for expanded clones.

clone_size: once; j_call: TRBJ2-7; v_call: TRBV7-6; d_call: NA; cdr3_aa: CASSLITGTPF; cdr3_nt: TGTGCCAGCAGTCTAATTACCGGGACTCCATTC
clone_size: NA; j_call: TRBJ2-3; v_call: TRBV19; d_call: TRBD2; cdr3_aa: CASSMREGLSDTQYF; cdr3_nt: TGTGCCAGTAGTATGCGGGAGGGCCTGTCAGATACGCAGTATTTT
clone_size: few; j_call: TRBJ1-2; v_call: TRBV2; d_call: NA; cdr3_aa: CASSEDRVYGYTF; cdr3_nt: TGTGCCAGCAGTGAAGACAGGGTCTATGGCTACACCTTC
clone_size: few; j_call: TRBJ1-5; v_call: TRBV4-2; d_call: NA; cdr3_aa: CASSQDPGSAQPQHF; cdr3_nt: TGTGCCAGCAGCCAAGATCCAGGGTCGGCTCAGCCCCAGCATTTT
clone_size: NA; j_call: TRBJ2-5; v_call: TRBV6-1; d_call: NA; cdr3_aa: CASRRNKKGTQYF; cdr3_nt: TGTGCCAGCAGGAGGAATAAGAAAGGGACCCAGTACTTC
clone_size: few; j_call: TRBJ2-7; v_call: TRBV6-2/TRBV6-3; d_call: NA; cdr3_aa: CASSYRATSYEQYF; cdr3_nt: TGTGCCAGCAGTTACCGTGCCACCTCCTACGAGCAGTACTTC
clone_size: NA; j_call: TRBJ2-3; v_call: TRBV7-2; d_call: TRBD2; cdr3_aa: CASSLDWLAGTDTQYF; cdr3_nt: TGTGCCAGCAGCTTAGATTGGCTAGCGGGGACAGATACGCAGTATTTT
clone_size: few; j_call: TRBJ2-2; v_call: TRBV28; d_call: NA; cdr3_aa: CASRGAAGELFF; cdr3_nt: TGTGCCAGCAGGGGTGCGGCCGGGGAGCTGTTTTTT
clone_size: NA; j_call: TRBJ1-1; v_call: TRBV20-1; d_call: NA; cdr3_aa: CSARPGLLTEAFF; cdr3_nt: TGCAGTGCTAGACCTGGACTACTTACTGAAGCTTTCTTT
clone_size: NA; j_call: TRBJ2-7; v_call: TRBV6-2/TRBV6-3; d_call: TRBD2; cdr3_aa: CASSWTSVYEQYF; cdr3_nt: TGTGCCAGCAGTTGGACTAGCGTGTACGAGCAGTACTTC
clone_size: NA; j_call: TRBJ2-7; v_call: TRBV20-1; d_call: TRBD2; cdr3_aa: CSARTSGRAREQYF; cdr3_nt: TGCAGTGCGAGAACTAGCGGGAGGGCCCGCGAGCAGTACTTC
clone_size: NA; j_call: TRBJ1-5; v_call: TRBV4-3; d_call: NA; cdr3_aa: CASSQDLGQPQHF; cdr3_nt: TGCGCCAGCAGCCAAGATCTTGGCCAGCCCCAGCATTTT
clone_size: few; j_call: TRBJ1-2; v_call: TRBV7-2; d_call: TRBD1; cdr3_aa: CASSLERQGYGYTF; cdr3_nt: TGTGCCAGCAGCTTAGAGCGACAGGGCTATGGCTACACCTTC
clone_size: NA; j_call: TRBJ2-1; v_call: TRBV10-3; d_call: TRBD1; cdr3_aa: CAIRGTGANEQFF; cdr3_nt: TGTGCCATCAGGGGCACAGGGGCCAATGAGCAGTTCTTC
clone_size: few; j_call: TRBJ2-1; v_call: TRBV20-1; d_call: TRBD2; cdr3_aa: CSARASGRHEQFF; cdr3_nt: TGCAGTGCTAGGGCTAGCGGGAGGCATGAGCAGTTCTTC
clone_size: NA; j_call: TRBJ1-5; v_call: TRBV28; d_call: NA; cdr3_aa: CASSFIVTNQPQHF; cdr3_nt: TGTGCCAGCAGTTTCATAGTCACGAATCAGCCCCAGCATTTT
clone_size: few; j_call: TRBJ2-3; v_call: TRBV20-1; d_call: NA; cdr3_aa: CSASRDSNTDTQYF; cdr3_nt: TGCAGTGCTAGTAGGGACTCCAACACAGATACGCAGTATTTT
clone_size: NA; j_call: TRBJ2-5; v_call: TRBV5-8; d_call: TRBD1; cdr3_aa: CASSPGQGAGETQYF; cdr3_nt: TGTGCCAGCAGCCCAGGACAGGGCGCGGGGGAGACCCAGTACTTC
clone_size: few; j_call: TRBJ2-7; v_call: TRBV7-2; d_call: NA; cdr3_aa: CASRSTGGRYEQYF; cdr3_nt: TGTGCCAGCAGATCGACCGGCGGCCGCTACGAGCAGTACTTC
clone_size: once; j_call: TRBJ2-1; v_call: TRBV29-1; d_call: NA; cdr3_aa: CSVAIKNSYNEQFF; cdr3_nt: TGCAGCGTTGCAATTAAGAACTCCTACAATGAGCAGTTCTTC
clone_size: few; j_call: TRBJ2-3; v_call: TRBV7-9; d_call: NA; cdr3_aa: CASSWGPTQYF; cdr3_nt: TGTGCCAGCAGCTGGGGACCTACGCAGTATTTT
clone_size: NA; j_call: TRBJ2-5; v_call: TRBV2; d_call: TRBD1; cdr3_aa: CTLGAGGKETQYF; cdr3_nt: TGCACTTTGGGGGCAGGGGGCAAAGAGACCCAGTACTTC
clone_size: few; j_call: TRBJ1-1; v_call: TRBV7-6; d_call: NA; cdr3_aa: CASSFTGFNTEAFF; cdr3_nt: TGTGCCAGCAGCTTTACCGGGTTTAACACTGAAGCTTTCTTT
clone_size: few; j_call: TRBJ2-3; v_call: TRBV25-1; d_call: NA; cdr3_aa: CASGSISTDTQYF; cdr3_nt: TGTGCCAGCGGGAGTATAAGCACAGATACGCAGTATTTT
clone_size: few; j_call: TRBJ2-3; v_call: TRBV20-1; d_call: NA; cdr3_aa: CSVKRGTTSTDTQYF; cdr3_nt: TGCAGTGTCAAACGGGGGACGACCAGCACAGATACGCAGTATTTT
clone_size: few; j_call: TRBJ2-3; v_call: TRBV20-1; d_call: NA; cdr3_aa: CSAANGPGDTQYF; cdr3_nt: TGCAGTGCCGCAAACGGGCCAGGGGATACGCAGTATTTT
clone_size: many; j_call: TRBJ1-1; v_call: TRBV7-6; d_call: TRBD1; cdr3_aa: CASSLATGIGAFF; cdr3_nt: TGTGCCAGCAGCTTAGCGACAGGGATCGGAGCTTTCTTT
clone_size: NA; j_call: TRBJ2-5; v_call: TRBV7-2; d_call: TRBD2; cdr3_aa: CASSISGTSGETQYF; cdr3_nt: TGTGCCAGCAGCATATCCGGGACTAGCGGAGAGACCCAGTACTTC
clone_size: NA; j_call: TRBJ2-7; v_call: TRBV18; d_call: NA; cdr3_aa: CASSIEQTSYEQYF; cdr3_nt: TGTGCCAGCTCAATAGAACAGACCAGCTACGAGCAGTACTTC
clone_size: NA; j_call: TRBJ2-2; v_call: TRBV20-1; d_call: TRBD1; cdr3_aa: CSAREQGRAGELFF; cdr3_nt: TGCAGTGCTAGAGAACAGGGGAGAGCCGGGGAGCTGTTTTTT
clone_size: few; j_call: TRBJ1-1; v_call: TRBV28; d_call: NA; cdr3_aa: CASHFGGPGTEAFF; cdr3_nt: TGTGCCAGCCACTTTGGGGGGCCAGGCACTGAAGCTTTCTTT
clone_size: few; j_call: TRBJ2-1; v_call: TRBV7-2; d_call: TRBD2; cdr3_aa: CASSLVGLAGTNEQFF; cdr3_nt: TGTGCCAGCAGCTTAGTCGGGCTAGCGGGGACCAATGAGCAGTTCTTC
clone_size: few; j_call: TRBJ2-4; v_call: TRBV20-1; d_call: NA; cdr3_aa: CSARDYRMADIQYF; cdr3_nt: TGCAGTGCTAGAGATTACAGGATGGCGGACATTCAGTACTTC
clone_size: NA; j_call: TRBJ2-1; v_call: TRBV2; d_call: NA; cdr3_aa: CASKFYNEQFF; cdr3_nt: TGTGCCAGCAAGTTCTACAATGAGCAGTTCTTC
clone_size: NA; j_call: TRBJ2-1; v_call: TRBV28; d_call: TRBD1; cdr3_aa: CASSFSDRDNEQFF; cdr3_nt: TGTGCCAGCAGTTTCTCGGACAGGGACAATGAGCAGTTCTTC
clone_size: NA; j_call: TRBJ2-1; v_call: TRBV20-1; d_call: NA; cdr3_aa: CSPREPNPNNEQFF; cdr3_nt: TGCAGTCCAAGGGAACCAAACCCGAACAATGAGCAGTTCTTC
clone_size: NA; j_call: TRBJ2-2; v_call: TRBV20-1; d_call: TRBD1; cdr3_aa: CSARVQAGTGGTGELFF; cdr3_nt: TGCAGTGCTAGAGTACAAGCCGGGACAGGGGGCACCGGGGAGCTGTTTTTT
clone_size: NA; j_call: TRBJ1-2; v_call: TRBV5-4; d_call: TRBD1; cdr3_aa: CASRAWDSPLVGYTF; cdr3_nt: TGTGCCAGCAGGGCGTGGGACAGCCCTCTCGTTGGCTACACCTTC
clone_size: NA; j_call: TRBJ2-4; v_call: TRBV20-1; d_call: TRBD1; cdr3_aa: CSAGTGSAKNIQYF; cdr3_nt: TGCAGTGCTGGGACAGGGAGTGCCAAAAACATTCAGTACTTC
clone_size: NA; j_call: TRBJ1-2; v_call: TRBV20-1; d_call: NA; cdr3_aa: CSAEGYSDYGYTF; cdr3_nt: TGCAGTGCTGAGGGGTATTCGGACTATGGCTACACCTTC
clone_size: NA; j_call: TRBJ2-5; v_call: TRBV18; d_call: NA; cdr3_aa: CASSPAAGNQETQYF; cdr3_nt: TGTGCCAGCTCACCAGCTGCGGGGAACCAAGAGACCCAGTACTTC
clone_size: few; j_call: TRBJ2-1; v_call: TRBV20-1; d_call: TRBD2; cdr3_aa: CSANSLAGPEQFF; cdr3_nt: TGCAGTGCTAACTCTCTAGCGGGACCTGAGCAGTTCTTC
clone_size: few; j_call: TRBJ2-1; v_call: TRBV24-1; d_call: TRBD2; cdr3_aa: CATSDPGGANNEQFF; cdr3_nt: TGTGCCACCAGTGACCCCGGGGGGGCGAACAATGAGCAGTTCTTC
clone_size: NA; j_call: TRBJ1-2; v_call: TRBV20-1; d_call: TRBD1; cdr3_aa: CSASGQGDDHYGYTF; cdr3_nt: TGCAGTGCTAGTGGACAGGGTGATGATCACTATGGCTACACCTTC
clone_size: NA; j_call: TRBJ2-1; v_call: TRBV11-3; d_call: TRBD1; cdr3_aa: CASSRLPGQGVGEQFF; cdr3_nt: TGTGCCAGCAGCCGCCTCCCGGGACAGGGGGTCGGGGAGCAGTTCTTC
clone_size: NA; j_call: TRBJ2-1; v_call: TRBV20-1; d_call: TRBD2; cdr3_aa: CSALKRDSISYNEQFF; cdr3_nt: TGCAGTGCCCTGAAGCGGGATTCCATCTCCTACAATGAGCAGTTCTTC
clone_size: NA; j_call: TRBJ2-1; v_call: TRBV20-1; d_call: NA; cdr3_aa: CSARFYRNEQFF; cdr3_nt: TGCAGTGCTCGTTTCTACCGCAATGAGCAGTTCTTC
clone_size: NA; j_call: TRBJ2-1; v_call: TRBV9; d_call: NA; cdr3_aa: CASSVGVGRGRYNEQFF; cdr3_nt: TGTGCCAGCAGCGTAGGGGTGGGCAGGGGCCGTTACAATGAGCAGTTCTTC
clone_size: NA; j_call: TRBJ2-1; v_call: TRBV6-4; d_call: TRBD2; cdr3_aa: CASSGSGGGNEQFF; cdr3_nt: TGTGCCAGCAGTGGATCGGGAGGGGGGAATGAGCAGTTCTTC
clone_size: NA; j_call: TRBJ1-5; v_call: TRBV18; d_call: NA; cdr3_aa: CASSPRQGVQPQHF; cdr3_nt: TGTGCCAGCTCACCGCGGCAGGGAGTCCAGCCCCAGCATTTT
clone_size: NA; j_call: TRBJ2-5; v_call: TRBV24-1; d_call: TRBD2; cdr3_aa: CATSDSPAGIQETQYF; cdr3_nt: TGTGCCACCAGTGATTCTCCAGCGGGAATCCAAGAGACCCAGTACTTC
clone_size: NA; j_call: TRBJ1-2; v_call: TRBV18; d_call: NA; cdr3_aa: CASSPGVTYGYTF; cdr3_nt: TGTGCCAGCTCACCAGGTGTTACCTATGGCTACACCTTC
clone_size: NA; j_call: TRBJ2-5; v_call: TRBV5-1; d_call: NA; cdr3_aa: CASRGVGETQYF; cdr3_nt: TGCGCCAGCAGGGGTGTAGGCGAGACCCAGTACTTC
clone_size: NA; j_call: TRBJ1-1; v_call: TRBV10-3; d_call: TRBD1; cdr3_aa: CAMGQGDTEAFF; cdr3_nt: TGTGCCATGGGACAGGGGGACACTGAAGCTTTCTTT
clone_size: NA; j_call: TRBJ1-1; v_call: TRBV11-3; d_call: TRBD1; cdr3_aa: CASSIRDRNTEAFF; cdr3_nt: TGTGCCAGCAGCATCAGGGACAGGAACACTGAAGCTTTCTTT
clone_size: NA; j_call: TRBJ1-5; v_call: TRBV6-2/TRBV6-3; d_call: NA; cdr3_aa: CASSYVFSNQPQHF; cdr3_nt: TGTGCCAGCAGTTACGTTTTTAGCAATCAGCCCCAGCATTTT
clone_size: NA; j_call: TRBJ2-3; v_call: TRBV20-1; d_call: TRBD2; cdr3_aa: CSAIISTSGSEDTQYF; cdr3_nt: TGCAGTGCTATCATCTCGACTAGCGGGAGTGAGGATACGCAGTATTTT
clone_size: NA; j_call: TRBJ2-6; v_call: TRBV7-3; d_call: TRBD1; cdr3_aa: CASSSLPGQGAGANVLTF; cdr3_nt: TGTGCCAGCAGCTCCCTACCGGGACAGGGGGCTGGGGCCAACGTCCTGACTTTC
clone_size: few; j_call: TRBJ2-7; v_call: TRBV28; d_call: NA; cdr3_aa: CASSLLGGVSYEQYF; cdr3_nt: TGTGCCAGCAGTTTATTAGGCGGGGTCTCCTACGAGCAGTACTTC
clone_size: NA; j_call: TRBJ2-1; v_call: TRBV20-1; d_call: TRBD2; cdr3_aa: CSAKGLAGNAEQFF; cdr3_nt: TGCAGTGCTAAAGGACTAGCGGGAAATGCGGAGCAGTTCTTC